The present T cell receptor beta chain was sequenced within a study of shared T cell receptors in the human thymus. The protocol was immunoSEQ multiplex PCR, while the TCRdb copy is restricted to in-frame clones and leaves out a portion. The table has about 730,000 clones, 70% to 90% seen once. V dropped 6 bases and J dropped 8 bases, with 10 bases sitting between them. Germline CDR1 DFQATT, CDR2 SNEGSKA (reference sequence). There are 11 residues in the CDR3. These data were likewise used in another study, on human thymus T cells. Per that paper: Donation came from healthy Finnish infants having corrective surgery for congenital heart defects. Resections obtained during corrective heart surgery supplied the thymus tissue. In thymic and blood repertoires alike, V and J usage looked biased. Related work showed strongly overlapping thymic repertoires across unrelated individuals.

Sequences were obtained from thymocytes. This rearrangement joins TRBV20-1 to TRBJ2-2; D ambiguous. The source is a girl under three years old with a congenital heart defect. The CDR3 DNA follows: TGCAGTGCCAGGATTGGGGGGGAGCTGTTTTTT. This encodes CSARIGGELFF.